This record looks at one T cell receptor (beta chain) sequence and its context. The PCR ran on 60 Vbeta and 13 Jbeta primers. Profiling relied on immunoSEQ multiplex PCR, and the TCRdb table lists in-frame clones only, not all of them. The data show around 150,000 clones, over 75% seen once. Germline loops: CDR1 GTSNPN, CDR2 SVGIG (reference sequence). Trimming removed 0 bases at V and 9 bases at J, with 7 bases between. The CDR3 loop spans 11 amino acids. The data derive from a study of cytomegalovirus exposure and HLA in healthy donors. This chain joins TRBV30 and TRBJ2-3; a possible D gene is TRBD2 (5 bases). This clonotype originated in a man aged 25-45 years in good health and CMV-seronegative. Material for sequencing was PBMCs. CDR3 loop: CAWSVLGTQYF. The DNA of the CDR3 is TGTGCCTGGAGTGTACTAGGCACGCAGTATTTT.